This entry lists 3 T cell receptor beta chains sequenced from one sample in a study of cytomegalovirus exposure and HLA in healthy donors. The study ran its PCR with 60 Vbeta and 13 Jbeta primers. Assay used: immunoSEQ multiplex PCR; TCRdb lists only in-frame clones, some missing. The table shows over 90,000 clones, with 76% occurring only once. The sequencing sample was made of PBMCs. The receptors derive from a woman aged 18-29 years in good health and CMV-seropositive.

V is TRBV27 and J is TRBJ1-1, with a possible D match to TRBD1 (6 bases). V lost 5 bases, J lost 0 bases, and 22 bases lay in between. Germline assignment: CDR1 MNHEY and CDR2 SMNVEV (reference sequence). CDR3 size: 18 residues. The CDR3 bases are TGTGCCAGCAGTCAAAAACAGGGACCCTTCTACATGAACACTGAAGCTTTCTTT. This translates into CASSQKQGPFYMNTEAFF.

The chain employs TRBV10-3 and TRBJ2-1; a possible D gene is TRBD1 (6 bases). Looked up from germline, CDR1 is ENHRY and CDR2 is SYGVKD. The V and J ends lost 3 bases and 5 bases respectively, with 14 bases between them. CDR3 length: 15 amino acids. The CDR3 is CAISEPTGLHNEQFF. Here the CDR3 DNA reads TGTGCCATCAGTGAACCTACAGGGCTCCACAATGAGCAGTTCTTC.

The CDR3 nucleotides are TGTGCCAGCAGCTTGACCTGGCAGGGCCCCTACGTGGAGACCCAGTACTTC. Protein: CASSLTWQGPYVETQYF. The rearrangement joins TRBV5-6 to TRBJ2-5, with D perhaps matching TRBD1 (5 bases). The CDR3 has 17 amino acids. Germline CDR1 reads SGHDT; CDR2 reads YYEEEE. The V end lost 1 base, the J end lost 5 bases, and 21 bases lay between the germline ends.